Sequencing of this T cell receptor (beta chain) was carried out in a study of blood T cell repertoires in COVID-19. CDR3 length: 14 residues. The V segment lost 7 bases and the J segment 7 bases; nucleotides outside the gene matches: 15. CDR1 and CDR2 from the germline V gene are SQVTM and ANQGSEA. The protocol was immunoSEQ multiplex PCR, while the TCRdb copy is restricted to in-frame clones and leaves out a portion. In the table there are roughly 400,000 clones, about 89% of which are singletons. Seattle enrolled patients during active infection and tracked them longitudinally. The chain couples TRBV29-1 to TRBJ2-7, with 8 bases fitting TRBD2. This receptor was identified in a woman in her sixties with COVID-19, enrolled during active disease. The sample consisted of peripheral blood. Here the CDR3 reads CSALAGAGGEEQYF. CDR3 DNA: TGCAGCGCTCTGGCGGGGGCGGGAGGAGAAGAGCAGTACTTC.